This note documents a single T cell receptor (beta chain) sequence. What it recognizes is unknown. Produced via immunoSEQ multiplex PCR; TCRdb's table is partial and in-frame only. There are 68,000 or so clones in the sample; approximately 88% occur only once, and less than 15% lies in the top ten. With 4 bases clipped from V and 5 bases from J, the junction kept 9 bases outside the gene matches. The CDR3 is 15 residues long. Germline V CDR1 and CDR2: SGHTA, FQGNSA. The time point was: week 35, safety follow-up. In the vaccine, a single dose held 300 ug of the mutant IDH1 20-mer peptide, along with topical imiquimod. Donors' newly diagnosed IDH1-mutant WHO grade 3 or 4 astrocytomas lacked nuclear ATRX. The data originate from a study of a mutant IDH1 vaccine in newly diagnosed glioma. Study at large: Antecedent treatment encompassed radiotherapy, temozolomide, or their combination; the majority received both. General observations from the study: Shifts in the top peripheral T cell clonotypes seemed unrelated to pseudoprogression.

This chain uses TRBV7-2 with TRBJ1-2, with 8 bases matching TRBD1. Sequenced here: PBMCs, sampled from a glioma patient whose treatment included an IDH1 peptide vaccine. This TCR derives from a man younger than 35 with glioma. CDR3 residues: CASSSPDRVAYGYTF. The CDR3 coding sequence is TGTGCCAGCAGCTCGCCGGACAGGGTCGCGTATGGCTACACCTTC.